This record looks at one TCR beta chain sequence and its context. The PCR had 60 Vbeta and 13 Jbeta primers. Method: immunoSEQ multiplex PCR; TCRdb's copy keeps in-frame clones and lacks some. The ten most abundant clones cover 1.3% of a sample with 150,000 to 200,000 clones. The data belong to a study of cytomegalovirus exposure and HLA in healthy donors. The CDR3 totals 16 residues. With 1 base removed from V and 14 bases from J, the gap between germline ends came to 26 bases. Germline-derived CDR1 and CDR2 are MGHRA and YSYEKL. The sequenced material came from PBMCs. The sequence was collected from a woman aged 55 to 70 in good health and CMV-seronegative. This chain links TRBV4-1 with TRBJ1-2; D gene uncertain. CDR3 sequence: CASSQVRRQRGLVRTF. The CDR3 coding sequence is TGCGCCAGCAGCCAAGTTAGGCGGCAGCGAGGCCTGGTGAGGACCTTC.